Listed below are T cell receptor beta chains from one sample, sequenced in a study of regulatory T cells in long-lasting Graves disease. TCRdb used MiXCR to reprocess the multiplex PCR reads, holding one entry per CDR3 protein. The data hold around 230,000 distinct CDR3 sequences, with about 16% observed a single time. Sequencing was performed on peripheral blood mononuclear cells (PBMCs), taken at new diagnosis, from a patient treated with antithyroid drugs. These receptor sequences come from a female donor with Graves disease. CDR3s include the opening cysteine and the closing phenylalanine or tryptophan. D genes are given only for firm matches. Size tells how often a clone was seen (once, few, many) or the class of an expanded clone, and some rows leave it out.

d_gene: TRBD1
j_gene: TRBJ1-3
v_gene: TRBV7-3
abundance: few
CDR3aa: CASSSTGGPGNTIYF
CDR3nt: TGTGCCAGCAGCTCTACAGGGGGCCCTGGAAACACCATATATTTT

d_gene: TRBD1
j_gene: TRBJ2-2
v_gene: TRBV9
abundance: few
CDR3aa: CASRKGAGGELFF
CDR3nt: TGTGCCAGCAGAAAGGGGGCGGGCGGGGAGCTGTTTTTT

d_gene: .
j_gene: TRBJ2-1
v_gene: TRBV18
abundance: many
CDR3aa: CASSPSPSSYNEQFF
CDR3nt: TGTGCCAGCTCACCATCCCCCAGCTCCTACAATGAGCAGTTCTTC

d_gene: TRBD2
j_gene: TRBJ2-3
v_gene: TRBV27
abundance: many
CDR3aa: CASSSLAGGRRDTQYF
CDR3nt: TGTGCCAGCAGTTCCCTAGCGGGAGGGCGACGGGATACGCAGTATTTT

d_gene: .
j_gene: TRBJ1-2
v_gene: TRBV20-1
abundance: many
CDR3aa: CSARWTLYGYTF
CDR3nt: TGCAGTGCTCGCTGGACTCTCTATGGCTACACCTTC

d_gene: TRBD2
j_gene: TRBJ2-7
v_gene: TRBV20-1
abundance: many
CDR3aa: CSARTTSGIQQYF
CDR3nt: TGCAGTGCTAGAACGACTAGCGGGATACAGCAGTACTTC

d_gene: .
j_gene: TRBJ2-5
v_gene: TRBV7-9
abundance: many
CDR3aa: CASSPTRLSAQETQYF
CDR3nt: TGTGCCAGCAGCCCCACCCGATTGTCGGCCCAAGAGACCCAGTACTTC

d_gene: TRBD1
j_gene: TRBJ1-1
v_gene: TRBV7-8
abundance: many
CDR3aa: CASSADRQGLVRNTEAFF
CDR3nt: TGTGCCAGCAGCGCCGATAGACAGGGCCTAGTGAGGAACACTGAAGCTTTCTTT

d_gene: .
j_gene: TRBJ2-1
v_gene: TRBV4-2
abundance: .
CDR3aa: CASSQDGGTRGTEQFF
CDR3nt: TGTGCCAGCAGCCAAGATGGTGGGACGCGAGGTACTGAGCAGTTCTTC

d_gene: TRBD2
j_gene: TRBJ2-3
v_gene: TRBV6-1
abundance: .
CDR3aa: CASNPVSGSTDTQYF
CDR3nt: TGTGCCAGCAATCCGGTTAGCGGGAGCACAGATACGCAGTATTTT

d_gene: TRBD2
j_gene: TRBJ2-2
v_gene: TRBV7-2
abundance: many
CDR3aa: CASSPNIAGGPLGELFF
CDR3nt: TGTGCCAGCAGCCCGAATATAGCGGGAGGGCCCCTCGGGGAGCTGTTTTTT

d_gene: .
j_gene: TRBJ2-3
v_gene: TRBV2
abundance: many
CDR3aa: CASSEIPVTQYF
CDR3nt: TGTGCCAGCAGTGAGATCCCAGTTACGCAGTATTTT

d_gene: .
j_gene: TRBJ2-1
v_gene: TRBV6-1
abundance: few
CDR3aa: CASSETGGGDEQFF
CDR3nt: TGTGCCAGCAGTGAAACAGGGGGGGGGGATGAGCAGTTCTTC

d_gene: .
j_gene: TRBJ1-1
v_gene: TRBV30
abundance: few
CDR3aa: CAWSAGIEAFF
CDR3nt: TGTGCCTGGAGTGCAGGGATTGAAGCTTTCTTT

d_gene: .
j_gene: TRBJ1-1
v_gene: TRBV10-3
abundance: many
CDR3aa: CATEPRDQTEAFF
CDR3nt: TGTGCCACCGAGCCCCGAGATCAGACTGAAGCTTTCTTT

d_gene: .
j_gene: TRBJ2-3
v_gene: TRBV6-2/TRBV6-3
abundance: many
CDR3aa: CASSYSLQPGYPTDTQYF
CDR3nt: TGTGCCAGCAGTTACAGTCTCCAGCCAGGTTACCCCACAGATACGCAGTATTTT

d_gene: TRBD1
j_gene: TRBJ2-5
v_gene: TRBV27
abundance: few
CDR3aa: CASSFGQGAGETQYF
CDR3nt: TGTGCCAGCAGTTTCGGACAGGGGGCAGGGGAGACCCAGTACTTC

d_gene: .
j_gene: TRBJ2-3
v_gene: TRBV28
abundance: .
CDR3aa: CASSLWGRGRSTDTQYF
CDR3nt: TGTGCCAGCAGTTTATGGGGGCGGGGCCGGAGCACAGATACGCAGTATTTT

d_gene: TRBD2
j_gene: TRBJ2-3
v_gene: TRBV24-1
abundance: many
CDR3aa: CATSDNTAGGEDTQYF
CDR3nt: TGTGCCACCAGTGATAATACAGCGGGAGGAGAAGATACGCAGTATTTT

d_gene: TRBD1
j_gene: TRBJ1-3
v_gene: TRBV20-1
abundance: few
CDR3aa: CSARDGQGGGNTIYF
CDR3nt: TGCAGTGCTAGAGATGGACAGGGGGGTGGAAACACCATATATTTT

d_gene: TRBD2
j_gene: TRBJ2-1
v_gene: TRBV25-1
abundance: few
CDR3aa: CASSAAPGLAGGLFNTEQFF
CDR3nt: TGTGCCAGCAGTGCCGCCCCGGGACTAGCGGGAGGGCTATTCAATACTGAGCAGTTCTTC

d_gene: .
j_gene: TRBJ2-7
v_gene: TRBV7-2
abundance: many
CDR3aa: CASSHPGDTYEQYF
CDR3nt: TGTGCCAGCAGCCACCCGGGTGATACCTACGAGCAGTACTTC

d_gene: TRBD1
j_gene: TRBJ2-1
v_gene: TRBV27
abundance: many
CDR3aa: CASSLLSGGSYNEQFF
CDR3nt: TGTGCCAGCAGTTTATTATCAGGGGGCTCCTACAATGAGCAGTTCTTC

d_gene: .
j_gene: TRBJ1-5
v_gene: TRBV28
abundance: many
CDR3aa: CASRLGQFHQPQHF
CDR3nt: TGTGCCAGCCGACTAGGCCAGTTCCATCAGCCCCAGCATTTT

d_gene: TRBD2
j_gene: TRBJ2-1
v_gene: TRBV11-2
abundance: many
CDR3aa: CASSPRPGLADNNEQFF
CDR3nt: TGTGCCAGCAGCCCCAGGCCGGGACTAGCGGATAACAATGAGCAGTTCTTC

d_gene: .
j_gene: TRBJ2-7
v_gene: TRBV7-8
abundance: many
CDR3aa: CASSPGTESPYEQYF
CDR3nt: TGTGCCAGCAGCCCGGGAACGGAGTCACCCTACGAGCAGTACTTC

d_gene: .
j_gene: TRBJ2-3
v_gene: TRBV6-2/TRBV6-3
abundance: many
CDR3aa: CASNGDGHTWVYF
CDR3nt: TGTGCCAGCAATGGGGACGGTCACACGTGGGTGTATTTT

d_gene: TRBD1
j_gene: TRBJ2-7
v_gene: TRBV6-1
abundance: .
CDR3aa: CASSSRDRGPYEQYF
CDR3nt: TGTGCCAGCAGTAGCCGGGACAGGGGGCCCTACGAGCAGTACTTC

d_gene: TRBD1
j_gene: TRBJ1-1
v_gene: TRBV5-4
abundance: many
CDR3aa: CASSLARDSNTEAFF
CDR3nt: TGTGCCAGCAGCCTCGCCCGGGACAGTAACACTGAAGCTTTCTTT

d_gene: .
j_gene: TRBJ2-5
v_gene: TRBV7-2
abundance: .
CDR3aa: CASSWETQCF
CDR3nt: TGTGCCAGCAGCTGGGAGACCCAGTGCTTC

d_gene: .
j_gene: TRBJ2-3
v_gene: TRBV2
abundance: many
CDR3aa: CASSDMGTDTQYF
CDR3nt: TGTGCCAGCAGTGACATGGGGACAGATACGCAGTATTTT

d_gene: TRBD2
j_gene: TRBJ2-3
v_gene: TRBV10-1
abundance: many
CDR3aa: CASSGRATSGRRTDTQYF
CDR3nt: TGCGCCAGCAGCGGAAGGGCTACTAGCGGGAGGAGGACAGATACGCAGTATTTT